The 13 T cell receptor beta chains listed next were all sequenced from one sample in a study of cytomegalovirus exposure and HLA in healthy donors. In the PCR, 60 Vbeta and 13 Jbeta primers were used. Method: immunoSEQ multiplex PCR; TCRdb's copy keeps in-frame clones and lacks some. The table counts 80,000 to 95,000 clones; 1.1% lies in the top ten. The sequencing sample was made of PBMCs. The receptors derive from a woman aged 25 to 45 in good health and CMV-seronegative.

J is TRBJ2-5 and V is TRBV5-6; TRBD1 agrees at 12 bases. J was trimmed by 5 bases and V by 0 bases; bases with no gene match: 2. Germline V CDR1 and CDR2: SGHDT, YYEEEE. CDR3 size: 15 residues. CDR3 DNA: TGTGCCAGCAGCTTGGGGGACAGGGGGCTGGAGACCCAGTACTTC. This sequence encodes CASSLGDRGLETQYF.

This chain connects TRBV14 to TRBJ2-5; 8 nucleotides agree with TRBD2. CDR1 SGHDN and CDR2 FVKESK come from the germline V gene. The length of the CDR3 is 15 residues. V dropped 4 bases and J dropped 4; count of bases not matched to a gene: 8. CDR3 in amino acids: CASSPGLELRETQYF. As DNA, the CDR3 is TGTGCCAGCAGCCCGGGACTAGAGCTAAGAGAGACCCAGTACTTC.

The chain uses TRBV6-1 and TRBJ2-5; 10 bases fit TRBD2. Germline V CDR1 and CDR2: MNHNS, SASEGT. The CDR3 extends over 16 amino acids. Unmatched junction bases numbered 7, after V lost 2 bases and J lost 4 bases. The DNA for the CDR3 is TGTGCCAGCAGTGAAAACCTAGCGGGAGATCGAGAGACCCAGTACTTC. Translation gives CASSENLAGDRETQYF.

The chain employs TRBV6-1 and TRBJ1-2; 7 nucleotides line up with TRBD1. With 7 bases clipped from V and 6 bases from J, the junction kept 5 bases outside the gene matches. CDR1 is MNHNS and CDR2 is SASEGT in the germline V gene. The CDR3 loop spans 12 amino acids. CDR3 DNA sequence: TGTGCCAGCATTTACGACAGGGATGGCTACACCTTC. This codes for CASIYDRDGYTF.

This chain links TRBV30 with TRBJ1-2, with D maybe TRBD1 (5 bases). CDR1 is GTSNPN, CDR2 SVGIG, per germline (reference sequence). V dropped 3 bases and J dropped 2 bases, with 13 bases sitting between them. The CDR3 consists of 14 residues. In DNA form, the CDR3 reads TGTGCCTGGAGGGGGCGGGACCCAAACTATGGCTACACCTTC. Protein sequence: CAWRGRDPNYGYTF.

The chain employs TRBV19 and TRBJ2-7; 9 bases are a match to TRBD1. CDR1 is LNHDA, CDR2 SQIVND, per germline (reference sequence). V lost 10 bases to trimming and J lost 4 bases; unmatched junction nucleotides: 11. There are 14 residues in the CDR3. The CDR3, as DNA: TGTGCCACCGCATCCGGGACAGGGTTATACGAGCAGTACTTC. This gives the protein CATASGTGLYEQYF.

The chain uses TRBV5-8 and TRBJ2-7; D not resolved. The germline V and J ends were trimmed by 5 bases and 0 bases, with 9 bases remaining between them. The CDR3 loop spans 13 amino acids. The germline CDR1 and CDR2 sequences are SGHTS and YDEGEE. CDR3 amino acids: CASSVSYSYEQYF. The CDR3 DNA follows: TGTGCCAGCAGTGTTTCCTACTCCTACGAGCAGTACTTC.

The chain is built from TRBV7-9 and TRBJ2-7; possible D gene TRBD2, 6 bases. CDR1 and CDR2 from the germline V gene are SEHNR and FQNEAQ (reference sequence). Between the trimmed V and J ends, which lost 3 bases and 7 bases, there was a span of 10 bases. The CDR3 consists of 12 residues. CDR3 region: CASSFPGGEQYF. The DNA of the CDR3 is TGTGCCAGCAGCTTCCCCGGGGGTGAGCAGTACTTC.

The chain combines TRBV2 with TRBJ2-5, with D maybe TRBD2 (7 bases). Germline CDR1 reads SNHLY; CDR2 reads FYNNEI. Trimming stripped 6 bases from V and 2 bases from J, with 19 bases between. The CDR3 contains 16 residues. CDR3 nucleotide sequence: TGTGCCAGCAGGGAGGGGGAGGGTAAACCTCAAGAGACCCAGTACTTC. Amino acids: CASREGEGKPQETQYF.

The chain combines TRBV2 with TRBJ2-5; D ambiguous. The CDR3 has 13 residues. V lost 2 bases and J 2 bases, leaving 6 bases between the germline ends. CDR1 and CDR2 from the germline V gene are SNHLY and FYNNEI. The CDR3 nucleotides are TGTGCCAGCAGTGAATACAGACAAGAGACCCAGTACTTC. Translating it yields CASSEYRQETQYF. Full variable domain (missing parts from reference TRBV2 and TRBJ2-5): EPEVTQTPSHQVTQMGQEVILRCVPISNHLYFYWYRQILGQKVEFLVSFYNNEISEKSEIFDDQFSVERPDGSNFTLKIRSTKLEDSAMYFCASSEYRQETQYFGPGTRLLVL.

This chain uses TRBV18 with TRBJ2-1, with no clear D. Looked up from germline, CDR1 is KGHSH and CDR2 is LQKENI. This CDR3 is built from 16 residues. Trimming left V 3 bases short and J 6 bases short, with 18 bases between. The chain's CDR3 is CASSPTAGSGLNEQFF. The CDR3 nucleotides are TGTGCCAGCTCACCCACGGCAGGTTCTGGCCTCAATGAGCAGTTCTTC.

This chain joins TRBV30 and TRBJ1-2; maybe TRBD1 (5 bases). Per the germline V gene, CDR1 is GTSNPN and CDR2 is SVGIG (reference sequence). This CDR3 contains 13 residues. Trimming removed 3 bases from V and 6 bases from J, with 14 bases in between. CDR3 in amino acids: CAWSAGPKNGYTF. The CDR3 bases are TGTGCCTGGAGCGCAGGGCCCAAGAATGGCTACACCTTC.

Of note for this clone: Additional DNA sequences in this sample encode the identical CDR3. The J gene is TRBJ2-1, the V gene TRBV5-1, with TRBD2 matching over 8 bases. Germline lookup yields CDR1 SGHRS and CDR2 YFSETQ. This CDR3 spans 17 amino acids. V gave up 5 bases and J gave up 0 bases; unmatched junction bases: 10. CDR3 sequence (DNA): TGCGCCAGCAGTCCTGGACTAGCACCAATCTCCTACAATGAGCAGTTCTTC. Translating gives CASSPGLAPISYNEQFF.